This T cell receptor (beta chain) stems from a study of T cells expressing NK-cell markers. TCRdb re-analyzed the 5' RACE reads; it lists each CDR3 protein once, without DNA. The record lists 150,000 or so distinct CDR3 sequences, of which the ten most abundant hold approximately 17%. This CDR3 is built from 15 residues. The rearrangement links TRBV12-3 or TRBV12-4 to TRBJ1-1; the TCRdb D gene call, TRBD1, has no DNA to confirm it. The sequence was collected from a woman between 18 and 70 years old in good health. Sequencing input: blood T cells: a sorted CD56 or NKG2C T cell subset, CD4+ or CD8+ T cells, or bulk PBMC T cells (not recorded which). Here the CDR3 reads CASSFMWGAGTEAFF.